A selection of T cell receptor beta chains follows, all from one sample in a study of response to subunit inactivated influenza vaccine. From the RT-PCR reads, TCRdb called clonotypes with MiXCR, one entry per CDR3 protein. The sample holds hundreds of thousands of distinct CDR3 sequences, 13% to 15% seen once. Specimen: PBMCs from blood, collected around 14 days before vaccination. All receptors come from a middle-aged man who received an inactivated influenza vaccine. Both conserved end residues are part of each CDR3. A D gene is named only where the DNA matches it firmly. Clone size appears in some rows only: once, few, many, or a class for an expanded clone.

J	D	V	size	CDR3	DNA
TRBJ2-1	TRBD2	TRBV20-1	few	CSARTSGFYEQFF	TGCAGTGCTAGAACTAGCGGGTTCTATGAGCAGTTCTTC
TRBJ2-3	TRBD2	TRBV5-1	NA	CASSTGTSDTDTQYF	TGCGCCAGCAGCACGGGGACTAGCGATACAGATACGCAGTATTTT
TRBJ1-4	NA	TRBV6-1	many	CASSVSEANEKLFF	TGTGCCAGCAGTGTCTCGGAGGCTAATGAAAAACTGTTTTTT
TRBJ1-5	TRBD1	TRBV20-1	many	CSASDRASNQPQHF	TGCAGTGCGTCGGACAGGGCTAGCAATCAGCCCCAGCATTTT
TRBJ1-5	NA	TRBV11-2	few	CASSLAAGIQPQHF	TGTGCCAGCAGCTTAGCGGCAGGGATACAGCCCCAGCATTTT
TRBJ2-3	TRBD1	TRBV10-3	few	CAISEGTAGTDTQYF	TGTGCCATCAGTGAGGGGACAGCAGGCACAGATACGCAGTATTTT
TRBJ2-5	NA	TRBV7-2	few	CASSQGTMETQYF	TGTGCCAGCAGCCAGGGGACAATGGAGACCCAGTACTTC
TRBJ2-1	NA	TRBV12-3/TRBV12-4	NA	CASSWTDNEQFF	TGTGCCAGCAGTTGGACAGACAATGAGCAGTTCTTC
TRBJ2-5	NA	TRBV29-1	NA	CSVTPPGGLQETQYF	TGCAGCGTCACTCCGCCGGGGGGCCTCCAAGAGACCCAGTACTTC
TRBJ1-4	NA	TRBV4-3	NA	CASSQEMSQGNEKLFF	TGCGCCAGCAGCCAAGAAATGTCACAGGGTAATGAAAAACTGTTTTTT
TRBJ2-1	TRBD2	TRBV29-1	few	CSVEGTSGSRYEQFF	TGCAGCGTGGAGGGGACTAGCGGGAGCAGGTATGAGCAGTTCTTC
TRBJ2-1	TRBD2	TRBV7-4	few	CATKEQGAVSGGYNEQFF	TGTGCCACCAAGGAGCAAGGGGCGGTTAGCGGGGGATACAATGAGCAGTTCTTC
TRBJ2-7	TRBD2	TRBV11-2	many	CASSMGLAGVEQYF	TGTGCCAGCAGCATGGGACTAGCGGGAGTCGAGCAGTACTTC
TRBJ2-1	TRBD2	TRBV29-1	many	CSVEGLAGVVGEQFF	TGCAGCGTTGAGGGACTAGCGGGAGTCGTGGGTGAGCAGTTCTTC
TRBJ1-2	NA	TRBV20-1	NA	CSARLPGSHGYTF	TGCAGTGCTAGACTCCCAGGGTCTCATGGCTACACCTTC
TRBJ1-4	NA	TRBV6-1	few	CASRDLGAGEKLFF	TGTGCCAGCAGGGATCTAGGGGCGGGCGAAAAACTGTTTTTT
TRBJ1-6	NA	TRBV6-1	NA	CASSGGLRSSYNSPLHF	TGTGCCAGCAGTGGGGGACTCCGGAGCTCCTATAATTCACCCCTCCACTTT
TRBJ2-2	NA	TRBV5-1	NA	CASSSTGRTGELFF	TGCGCCAGCAGCTCGACGGGGAGAACCGGGGAGCTGTTTTTT
TRBJ2-1	TRBD1	TRBV4-1	NA	CASSHPGQGFIEQFF	TGCGCCAGCAGCCACCCGGGACAGGGCTTCATTGAGCAGTTCTTC
TRBJ2-1	TRBD2	TRBV15	NA	CATSRPTSGRAYNEQFF	TGTGCCACCAGTAGGCCGACTAGCGGGAGGGCCTACAATGAGCAGTTCTTC
TRBJ1-6	NA	TRBV20-1	NA	CSASIPGRVSSPLHF	TGCAGTGCTAGTATTCCAGGGAGGGTTTCTTCACCCCTCCACTTT
TRBJ2-7	TRBD1	TRBV6-2/TRBV6-3	few	CASSYWDRAPVEQYF	TGTGCCAGCAGTTACTGGGACAGGGCCCCCGTGGAGCAGTACTTC
TRBJ1-1	TRBD1	TRBV4-3	NA	CASSPGQGAGNTEAFF	TGCGCCAGCAGTCCCGGACAGGGGGCTGGGAACACTGAAGCTTTCTTT
TRBJ2-1	NA	TRBV27	few	CASSFVAGSGLNEQFF	TGTGCCAGCAGTTTTGTGGCGGGGTCGGGGCTTAATGAGCAGTTCTTC
TRBJ1-1	TRBD1	TRBV5-4	NA	CASSLVPAGQMNTEAFF	TGTGCCAGCAGCTTGGTTCCTGCGGGACAGATGAACACTGAAGCTTTCTTT
TRBJ2-7	NA	TRBV28	few	CASSAREQYF	TGTGCCAGCAGCGCCCGCGAGCAGTACTTC
TRBJ2-5	NA	TRBV7-2	NA	CASTRLRVVGETQYF	TGTGCCAGCACCCGACTCAGGGTTGTGGGAGAGACCCAGTACTTC
TRBJ2-7	NA	TRBV6-6	NA	CASSDRNYEQYF	TGTGCCAGCAGTGACAGGAACTACGAGCAGTACTTC
TRBJ1-1	NA	TRBV7-9	NA	CASSPMSWTEEAFF	TGTGCCAGCAGCCCGATGAGTTGGACAGAAGAAGCTTTCTTT
TRBJ2-5	NA	TRBV4-1	few	CASSQSGYQETQYF	TGCGCCAGCAGCCAATCTGGCTACCAAGAGACCCAGTACTTC
TRBJ1-6	NA	TRBV20-1	NA	CSADQSYNSPLHF	TGCAGTGCAGATCAATCCTATAATTCACCCCTCCACTTT
TRBJ2-7	TRBD2	TRBV6-1	few	CASTQPAGGYEQYF	TGTGCCAGCACCCAACCAGCGGGAGGCTACGAGCAGTACTTC
TRBJ2-3	TRBD2	TRBV10-3	many	CATVAGERPDTQYF	TGTGCCACCGTAGCGGGAGAGAGGCCAGATACGCAGTATTTT
TRBJ2-7	NA	TRBV5-1	many	CASSLAGNYEQYF	TGTGCCAGCAGCCTTGCAGGGAACTACGAGCAGTACTTC
TRBJ2-2	TRBD1	TRBV3-1	NA	CASSYRGRITGELFF	TGTGCCAGCAGCTACAGGGGGCGCATCACCGGGGAGCTGTTTTTT
TRBJ1-6	TRBD1	TRBV5-6	few	CASSWGQGFNNSPLHF	TGTGCCAGCAGCTGGGGACAGGGTTTCAATAATTCACCCCTCCACTTT
TRBJ2-1	NA	TRBV29-1	many	CSTTGRSGVNEQFF	TGCAGCACCACGGGGAGAAGTGGGGTGAATGAGCAGTTCTTC
TRBJ2-1	TRBD1	TRBV19	NA	CASSSPGQGAAEQFF	TGTGCCAGTAGTTCTCCGGGACAGGGGGCAGCGGAGCAGTTCTTC
TRBJ1-5	TRBD1	TRBV12-3/TRBV12-4	NA	CASSPRQGIFSSNQPQHF	TGTGCCAGCAGTCCACGACAGGGGATCTTCTCTAGCAATCAGCCCCAGCATTTT
TRBJ2-5	NA	TRBV20-1	NA	CSANQREETQYF	TGCAGTGCTAATCAAAGGGAAGAGACCCAGTACTTC
TRBJ1-6	NA	TRBV6-1	many	CASSDYLRVDNSPLHF	TGTGCCAGCAGTGACTACCTCAGGGTGGATAATTCACCCCTCCACTTT
TRBJ2-7	NA	TRBV2	NA	CASSERTPSTYEQYF	TGTGCCAGCAGTGAACGGACACCGTCCACCTACGAGCAGTACTTC
TRBJ2-7	TRBD1	TRBV7-2	few	CASSSGTGFYEQYF	TGTGCCAGCAGCTCCGGGACAGGGTTCTACGAGCAGTACTTC
TRBJ1-2	TRBD1	TRBV29-1	NA	CSVEGRSGGVYGYTF	TGCAGCGTGGAGGGCAGGTCAGGGGGCGTCTATGGCTACACCTTC
TRBJ1-5	TRBD1	TRBV6-5	few	CASSYSKGQGRNQPQHF	TGTGCCAGCAGTTACTCGAAGGGACAGGGGAGAAATCAGCCCCAGCATTTT